These 9 T cell receptor beta chains were sequenced from one sample in a study of blood T cells in healthy people across ages. Combining a sample-barcoded 5' primer with a J-beta primer mix, a second PCR ran for about 7 to 11 cycles. One entry per CDR3 protein, called by TCRdb with MiXCR from the 5' RACE reads. Of approximately 800,000 distinct CDR3 sequences detected, 35% to 40% appear once; the ten largest clones hold 10% to 15%. The sample taken for sequencing was blood. These receptors were taken from a man in his late teens or twenties in good health.

The chain carries TRBV6-2 or TRBV6-3 and TRBJ1-5, with TRBD1 matching over 9 bases. The CDR3 loop spans 16 amino acids. Germline V gene data show CDR1 as MNHEY and CDR2 as SVGEGT. Losses at the gene ends were 5 bases for V and 3 bases for J; bases not matched to a gene: 8. The DNA for the CDR3 is TGTGCCAGCAGTACCGGGACAGGGCATAACAATCAGCCCCAGCATTTT. Protein: CASSTGTGHNNQPQHF.

This clonotype has a handful of counts. This chain joins TRBV6-6 and TRBJ2-7; 9 bases agree with TRBD1. Losses at the gene ends were 0 bases for V and 7 bases for J; bases not matched to a gene: 7. CDR1 is MNHNY, CDR2 SVGAGI, per germline (reference sequence). CDR3 length equals 15 residues. CDR3 in DNA: TGTGCCAGCAGTTACTCGGGGGACAGGGCGAATGAGCAGTACTTC. Translated, it gives CASSYSGDRANEQYF.

This clonotype appeared a few times. J is TRBJ1-2 and V is TRBV6-6; D not certain. The germline V gene has CDR1 MNHNY and CDR2 SVGAGI (reference sequence). The V gene lost 6 bases and the J gene lost 0 bases, with 11 bases spanning the gap. This CDR3 is 14 amino acids long. CDR3: CASRTVASNYGYTF. The DNA of the CDR3 is TGTGCCAGCAGGACCGTCGCCTCTAACTATGGCTACACCTTC.

The J gene is TRBJ2-1, the V gene TRBV12-5; D might be TRBD1 (8 bases). The DNA matches TRBJ2-7 better at its end, which makes the J call doubtful. The germline V gene encodes CDR1 LGHNT and CDR2 FRNRAP. This CDR3 has 15 residues. In DNA form, the CDR3 reads TGTGCTAGTGGCCCTAAGGACAGGGACTACAATGAGCAGTACTTC. Encoded protein: CASGPKDRDYNEQYF.

This chain connects TRBV20-1 to TRBJ2-4; a weak D match, TRBD2 (6 bases). Trimming took off 0 bases at V and 0 bases at J, with 9 bases between the two ends. The CDR3 has 15 amino acids. Germline CDR1 DFQATT, CDR2 SNEGSKA (reference sequence). The CDR3 DNA follows: TGCAGTGCTAGAGATGTGGGGGGAGCCAAAAACATTCAGTACTTC. Protein product: CSARDVGGAKNIQYF.

This clonotype was counted at least ten times. The V call is TRBV4-3, the J call TRBJ2-1; D ambiguous. The CDR3 contains 13 residues. Germline V lookup: CDR1 LGHNA, CDR2 YSLEER. V was shortened by 2 bases and J by 9 bases, with 11 bases between the two germline ends. CDR3 in DNA: TGCGCCAGCAGCCAATGGAATGATGGTGAGCAGTTCTTC. Translating it yields CASSQWNDGEQFF.

The chain recombines TRBV9 with TRBJ1-1; D is unresolved. There are 14 residues in the CDR3. Germline V gene lookup returns CDR1 SGDLS and CDR2 YYNGEE. Deletions cut 3 bases from V and 1 base from J, with 10 bases between. This CDR3 is CASSDRRSNTEAFF. CDR3 bases: TGTGCCAGCAGCGATCGACGGTCGAACACTGAAGCTTTCTTT.

In regard to this clonotype: Relative to the germline gene, one junction end is altered; a read error may explain this. The genes are TRBV3-1 and TRBJ2-7; either TRBD1 or TRBD2 may supply D (5 bases each). The CDR3 sequence is 13 residues long. Germline V gives CDR1 LGHDT, CDR2 YNNKEL (reference sequence). This CDR3 reads CASRAGTSYEQNF. CDR3 nucleotides: TGTGCCAGCAGGGCCGGGACCTCCTACGAGCAGAACTTC.

This rearrangement joins TRBV20-1 to TRBJ2-5; TRBD2 matches at 7 bases. CDR1 DFQATT and CDR2 SNEGSKA come from the germline V gene (reference sequence). The CDR3 sequence is 19 residues long. V dropped 5 bases and J dropped 5; count of bases not matched to a gene: 26. In DNA, the CDR3 is TGCAGTGCTCGGCTTAGGGGCGGGGGTTCCGGGAAGGGATGGGAGACCCAGTACTTC. This translates into CSARLRGGGSGKGWETQYF.